This T cell receptor (beta chain) was sequenced for a study of blood T cell repertoires in COVID-19. Study background: Sites across the United States, Italy and Spain contributed samples from acute and convalescent COVID-19. Sample material is recorded as cDNA or gDNA derived from T cells, B-cell-depleted T cells, or PBMCs.

In the authors' methods: The authors estimated nucleated cell counts from reference gene primer amplification. Assay used: immunoSEQ multiplex PCR; TCRdb lists only in-frame clones, some missing. V and J calls plus clone size are reproduced from that table; the DNA served to infer D and trimming. The sample lists about 170,000 clones; more than 70% were seen once. Recruits, aged roughly 18 to 95 years, lived in around 24 US areas. The TCR was taken from a woman aged 45-59 years in a cohort exposed to, infected with or recovered from COVID-19 (not recorded which). The sequencing input was PBMCs or T cells enriched from blood (not recorded which).

The CDR3 sequence: CASSIHFDRGLNYGYTF. CDR3 DNA sequence: TGTGCCAGTTCCATCCACTTCGACAGGGGGCTTAACTATGGCTACACCTTC. V is TRBV19 and J is TRBJ1-2; 10 bases fit TRBD1. J lost 1 base, V lost 8 bases, and 13 bases had no gene match. The germline CDR1 and CDR2 sequences are LNHDA and SQIVND (reference sequence). CDR3 length equals 17 residues.